A selection of T cell receptor beta chains follows, all from one sample in a study of vaccination and CD4 T cells after COVID-19. No antigen has been assigned to these receptors. One entry per CDR3 protein, called by TCRdb with MiXCR from the PCR reads. Altogether about 4,500 distinct CDR3 sequences are present, approximately 48% being singletons, with the ten largest covering around 20%. The sequenced material came from CD4+ T cells from blood, cultured in vitro. Source of these receptors: a human donor who had recovered from COVID-19. CDR3s include the opening cysteine and the closing phenylalanine or tryptophan. Fields, in order: CDR3 protein, CDR3 DNA, D gene, V gene, J gene, clone size. The D gene is left open where the match is weak. Size is omitted from some rows. Given values are once, few, many or a class for expanded clones.

cdr3_aa: CSVGRQHSYEQYF
cdr3_nt: TGCAGCGTTGGTCGTCAGCACTCCTACGAGCAGTACTTC
d_call: NA
v_call: TRBV29-1
j_call: TRBJ2-7
clone_size: NA

cdr3_aa: CASSEGLAEHTGELFF
cdr3_nt: TGTGCCAGCAGTGAAGGGCTAGCGGAGCACACCGGGGAGCTGTTTTTT
d_call: TRBD2
v_call: TRBV6-1
j_call: TRBJ2-2
clone_size: NA

cdr3_aa: CASSQTGRAQETQYF
cdr3_nt: TGTGCCAGCAGCCAAACGGGACGGGCCCAAGAGACCCAGTACTTC
d_call: NA
v_call: TRBV7-3
j_call: TRBJ2-5
clone_size: medium-sized

cdr3_aa: CASSESSRTGPMNNEQFF
cdr3_nt: TGCGCCAGCAGTGAGTCGAGTCGGACAGGTCCTATGAACAATGAGCAGTTCTTC
d_call: TRBD1
v_call: TRBV10-2
j_call: TRBJ2-1
clone_size: NA

cdr3_aa: CSVLTGSHTEAFF
cdr3_nt: TGCAGTGTTTTGACAGGGTCCCACACTGAAGCTTTCTTT
d_call: TRBD1
v_call: TRBV20-1
j_call: TRBJ1-1
clone_size: few

cdr3_aa: CASSPLDRGNYGYTF
cdr3_nt: TGTGCCAGTAGTCCCCTGGACAGGGGGAACTATGGCTACACCTTC
d_call: TRBD1
v_call: TRBV19
j_call: TRBJ1-2
clone_size: NA

cdr3_aa: CASSAFGDQPQHF
cdr3_nt: TGTGCCAGCAGTGCTTTCGGGGATCAGCCCCAGCATTTT
d_call: NA
v_call: TRBV6-2/TRBV6-3
j_call: TRBJ1-5
clone_size: large

cdr3_aa: CSAKKVMNTEAFF
cdr3_nt: TGCAGTGCTAAAAAGGTCATGAACACTGAAGCTTTCTTT
d_call: NA
v_call: TRBV20-1
j_call: TRBJ1-1
clone_size: few

cdr3_aa: CASSLAMAGTEAFF
cdr3_nt: TGTGCCAGCAGCTTAGCCATGGCTGGCACTGAAGCTTTCTTT
d_call: NA
v_call: TRBV7-2
j_call: TRBJ1-1
clone_size: few

cdr3_aa: CASSREGARGTEAFF
cdr3_nt: TGTGCCAGCTCAAGAGAAGGGGCGCGCGGCACTGAAGCTTTCTTT
d_call: NA
v_call: TRBV18
j_call: TRBJ1-1
clone_size: NA

cdr3_aa: CASSKKEYNQPQHF
cdr3_nt: TGTGCCAGCAGCAAAAAAGAATACAATCAGCCCCAGCATTTT
d_call: NA
v_call: TRBV21-1
j_call: TRBJ1-5
clone_size: NA

cdr3_aa: CASSLGTGFSYEQYF
cdr3_nt: TGTGCCAGCTCACTAGGGACAGGCTTCTCCTACGAGCAGTACTTC
d_call: TRBD1
v_call: TRBV18
j_call: TRBJ2-7
clone_size: NA

cdr3_aa: CSARDLARPNEKLFF
cdr3_nt: TGCAGTGCTAGAGATTTAGCCAGACCTAATGAAAAACTGTTTTTT
d_call: NA
v_call: TRBV20-1
j_call: TRBJ1-4
clone_size: few

cdr3_aa: CATSDPGGPGDTQYF
cdr3_nt: TGTGCCACCAGTGACCCAGGGGGCCCGGGAGATACGCAGTATTTT
d_call: TRBD1
v_call: TRBV24-1
j_call: TRBJ2-3
clone_size: NA

cdr3_aa: CASSLTTSGRAGVNEQYF
cdr3_nt: TGCGCCAGCAGCTTGACGACTAGCGGGAGGGCTGGGGTAAACGAGCAGTACTTC
d_call: TRBD2
v_call: TRBV5-1
j_call: TRBJ2-7
clone_size: NA

cdr3_aa: CASSTLAGGITDTQYF
cdr3_nt: TGTGCCAGCAGTACATTGGCGGGGGGAATCACAGATACGCAGTATTTT
d_call: TRBD2
v_call: TRBV6-1
j_call: TRBJ2-3
clone_size: few

cdr3_aa: CASSLGQGNNQPQHF
cdr3_nt: TGTGCCAGCAGTTTGGGACAGGGTAACAATCAGCCCCAGCATTTT
d_call: TRBD1
v_call: TRBV6-2/TRBV6-3
j_call: TRBJ1-5
clone_size: few

cdr3_aa: CASSIMREYETQYF
cdr3_nt: TGTGCCAGTAGTATTATGCGGGAGTACGAGACCCAGTACTTC
d_call: TRBD2
v_call: TRBV19
j_call: TRBJ2-5
clone_size: NA

cdr3_aa: CASSPTRYGANVLTF
cdr3_nt: TGTGCCAGCAGCCCCACACGTTACGGGGCCAACGTCCTGACTTTC
d_call: NA
v_call: TRBV2
j_call: TRBJ2-6
clone_size: NA

cdr3_aa: CASSDSAGGDRGYTF
cdr3_nt: TGTGCCAGCAGTGACTCGGCGGGGGGCGATCGTGGCTACACCTTC
d_call: NA
v_call: TRBV6-4
j_call: TRBJ1-2
clone_size: few

cdr3_aa: CASSVWAGDTGELFF
cdr3_nt: TGTGCCAGCAGTGTTTGGGCAGGGGACACCGGGGAGCTGTTTTTT
d_call: NA
v_call: TRBV6-4
j_call: TRBJ2-2
clone_size: NA

cdr3_aa: CASSTGTGVVETQYF
cdr3_nt: TGTGCCAGCAGTACTGGGACAGGGGTGGTCGAGACCCAGTACTTC
d_call: TRBD1
v_call: TRBV6-1
j_call: TRBJ2-5
clone_size: NA

cdr3_aa: CASSGHQNTEAFF
cdr3_nt: TGTGCCAGCAGTGGCCACCAGAACACTGAAGCTTTCTTT
d_call: NA
v_call: TRBV25-1
j_call: TRBJ1-1
clone_size: NA

cdr3_aa: CSASAGAGANVLTF
cdr3_nt: TGCAGTGCTAGCGCGGGAGCTGGGGCCAACGTCCTGACTTTC
d_call: TRBD2
v_call: TRBV20-1
j_call: TRBJ2-6
clone_size: few

cdr3_aa: CASSTGAHYGYTF
cdr3_nt: TGTGCCAGCAGTACAGGGGCGCACTATGGCTACACCTTC
d_call: TRBD1
v_call: TRBV6-1
j_call: TRBJ1-2
clone_size: NA

cdr3_aa: CASSLAPRGGSYEQYF
cdr3_nt: TGTGCCAGCAGCTTGGCCCCCAGGGGAGGCTCCTACGAGCAGTACTTC
d_call: NA
v_call: TRBV5-5
j_call: TRBJ2-7
clone_size: NA

cdr3_aa: CASSFPSSYNEQFF
cdr3_nt: TGTGCCAGCAGCTTCCCCAGCTCCTACAATGAGCAGTTCTTC
d_call: NA
v_call: TRBV7-2
j_call: TRBJ2-1
clone_size: large

cdr3_aa: CASSTQVNQPQHF
cdr3_nt: TGTGCCAGCAGTACACAGGTAAATCAGCCCCAGCATTTT
d_call: NA
v_call: TRBV6-1
j_call: TRBJ1-5
clone_size: few

cdr3_aa: CASSLLPATGETDTQYF
cdr3_nt: TGTGCCAGCAGTTTATTACCCGCGACAGGGGAAACCGATACGCAGTATTTT
d_call: TRBD1
v_call: TRBV28
j_call: TRBJ2-3
clone_size: NA

cdr3_aa: CASSLSGSRTDTQYF
cdr3_nt: TGCGCCAGCAGCCTTAGCGGGAGTAGGACAGATACGCAGTATTTT
d_call: TRBD2
v_call: TRBV5-1
j_call: TRBJ2-3
clone_size: medium-sized

cdr3_aa: CASSSRDYGRTDTQYF
cdr3_nt: TGTGCCAGCAGTTCCCGGGACTACGGACGCACAGATACGCAGTATTTT
d_call: TRBD2
v_call: TRBV12-3/TRBV12-4
j_call: TRBJ2-3
clone_size: few

cdr3_aa: CASSQTGGGGYTF
cdr3_nt: TGTGCCAGCAGTCAGACAGGGGGAGGTGGCTACACCTTC
d_call: TRBD1
v_call: TRBV6-2/TRBV6-3
j_call: TRBJ1-2
clone_size: once

cdr3_aa: CASSLMTSGVTGELFF
cdr3_nt: TGTGCCAGCAGCCTGATGACTAGCGGAGTCACCGGGGAGCTGTTTTTT
d_call: TRBD2
v_call: TRBV9
j_call: TRBJ2-2
clone_size: medium-sized

cdr3_aa: CSVVLDRSTGSYTF
cdr3_nt: TGCAGCGTCGTCCTGGACAGGAGTACTGGGAGCTACACCTTC
d_call: TRBD1
v_call: TRBV29-1
j_call: TRBJ1-2
clone_size: NA

cdr3_aa: CASSKGLAYTDTQYF
cdr3_nt: TGTGCCAGCAGCAAGGGACTAGCCTACACAGATACGCAGTATTTT
d_call: TRBD2
v_call: TRBV7-2
j_call: TRBJ2-3
clone_size: NA

cdr3_aa: CATSPRGGASTDTQYF
cdr3_nt: TGTGCCACCAGTCCCCGGGGGGGTGCTAGCACAGATACGCAGTATTTT
d_call: TRBD2
v_call: TRBV24-1
j_call: TRBJ2-3
clone_size: NA

cdr3_aa: CASSQGNGNIQYF
cdr3_nt: TGTGCCAGCAGCCAAGGTAACGGAAACATTCAGTACTTC
d_call: NA
v_call: TRBV4-1
j_call: TRBJ2-4
clone_size: NA

cdr3_aa: CASSLAGQEQYF
cdr3_nt: TGTGCCAGCAGTTTAGCGGGTCAGGAGCAGTACTTC
d_call: NA
v_call: TRBV12-3/TRBV12-4
j_call: TRBJ2-7
clone_size: NA

cdr3_aa: CASCLWGTSRNEQFF
cdr3_nt: TGTGCCAGCTGTCTCTGGGGAACATCTCGGAATGAGCAGTTCTTC
d_call: NA
v_call: TRBV12-3/TRBV12-4
j_call: TRBJ2-1
clone_size: few

cdr3_aa: CATTQRGGAVPYGYTF
cdr3_nt: TGTGCCACCACCCAACGGGGGGGCGCGGTCCCCTATGGCTACACCTTC
d_call: NA
v_call: TRBV24-1
j_call: TRBJ1-2
clone_size: few

cdr3_aa: CASSIGRADTGELFF
cdr3_nt: TGTGCCAGTAGTATTGGTAGGGCGGACACCGGGGAGCTGTTTTTT
d_call: NA
v_call: TRBV19
j_call: TRBJ2-2
clone_size: NA

cdr3_aa: CASSLSPPGVAEAFF
cdr3_nt: TGTGCCAGCAGTTTATCCCCCCCGGGAGTAGCTGAAGCTTTCTTT
d_call: NA
v_call: TRBV28
j_call: TRBJ1-1
clone_size: NA

cdr3_aa: CASTGQFSGNTIYF
cdr3_nt: TGTGCCAGCACCGGACAGTTCTCTGGAAACACCATATATTTT
d_call: NA
v_call: TRBV6-1
j_call: TRBJ1-3
clone_size: NA

cdr3_aa: CASSPEGPGDIQYF
cdr3_nt: TGCGCCAGCAGCCCAGAGGGGCCTGGAGACATTCAGTACTTC
d_call: NA
v_call: TRBV5-1
j_call: TRBJ2-4
clone_size: NA

cdr3_aa: CASRQETGEGEQFF
cdr3_nt: TGTGCCAGCAGGCAAGAGACAGGGGAAGGTGAGCAGTTCTTC
d_call: TRBD1
v_call: TRBV6-4
j_call: TRBJ2-1
clone_size: NA

cdr3_aa: CASSLDSAVSYEQYF
cdr3_nt: TGTGCCAGCAGCTTAGATAGTGCGGTCTCCTACGAGCAGTACTTC
d_call: NA
v_call: TRBV11-2
j_call: TRBJ2-7
clone_size: large

cdr3_aa: CATSRDGKVNQPQHF
cdr3_nt: TGTGCCACCAGCAGAGATGGAAAAGTGAATCAGCCCCAGCATTTT
d_call: NA
v_call: TRBV15
j_call: TRBJ1-5
clone_size: few

cdr3_aa: CSAREAGTGGYGYTF
cdr3_nt: TGCAGTGCTAGAGAGGCGGGGACAGGGGGCTATGGCTACACCTTC
d_call: TRBD1
v_call: TRBV20-1
j_call: TRBJ1-2
clone_size: NA

cdr3_aa: CASSQDRQVPGGFADTQYF
cdr3_nt: TGTGCCAGCAGCCAAGATAGACAGGTCCCCGGAGGGTTCGCAGATACGCAGTATTTT
d_call: NA
v_call: TRBV4-2
j_call: TRBJ2-3
clone_size: NA

cdr3_aa: CSARDSGSYSYEQYF
cdr3_nt: TGCAGTGCTAGAGACAGCGGGAGTTACTCCTACGAGCAGTACTTC
d_call: TRBD2
v_call: TRBV20-1
j_call: TRBJ2-7
clone_size: NA

cdr3_aa: CATSDLVHTDTQYF
cdr3_nt: TGTGCCACCAGTGATTTAGTCCACACAGATACGCAGTATTTT
d_call: NA
v_call: TRBV24-1
j_call: TRBJ2-3
clone_size: NA

cdr3_aa: CATSGTPGTGTSYEQYF
cdr3_nt: TGTGCCACCAGTGGTACCCCCGGGACAGGGACCTCCTACGAGCAGTACTTC
d_call: TRBD1
v_call: TRBV24-1
j_call: TRBJ2-7
clone_size: few

cdr3_aa: CASSTRGGTGELFF
cdr3_nt: TGTGCCAGTAGTACCAGGGGTGGCACCGGGGAGCTGTTTTTT
d_call: NA
v_call: TRBV19
j_call: TRBJ2-2
clone_size: NA

cdr3_aa: CASSYSWTTQETQYF
cdr3_nt: TGTGCCAGCAGTTACTCCTGGACTACACAAGAGACCCAGTACTTC
d_call: NA
v_call: TRBV6-2/TRBV6-3
j_call: TRBJ2-5
clone_size: NA

cdr3_aa: CASSSVAGGTDTQYF
cdr3_nt: TGTGCCAGCAGTTCCGTAGCGGGGGGCACAGATACGCAGTATTTT
d_call: TRBD2
v_call: TRBV28
j_call: TRBJ2-3
clone_size: NA

cdr3_aa: CASSGGVGGYTF
cdr3_nt: TGTGCCAGCAGTGGAGGGGTAGGAGGCTACACCTTC
d_call: NA
v_call: TRBV27
j_call: TRBJ1-2
clone_size: NA

cdr3_aa: CASGEGLAGGFSTQYF
cdr3_nt: TGTGCCAGCGGGGAGGGACTAGCGGGGGGGTTTAGTACGCAGTATTTT
d_call: TRBD2
v_call: TRBV6-1
j_call: TRBJ2-3
clone_size: NA

cdr3_aa: CASGDPHPIILADYEQYF
cdr3_nt: TGTGCCAGCGGGGACCCCCACCCCATCATCCTGGCGGACTACGAGCAGTACTTC
d_call: NA
v_call: TRBV21-1
j_call: TRBJ2-7
clone_size: NA

cdr3_aa: CASSKWSGRGLQYF
cdr3_nt: TGTGCCAGCAGCAAATGGTCTGGCAGGGGGCTGCAGTATTTT
d_call: NA
v_call: TRBV21-1
j_call: TRBJ2-3
clone_size: NA

cdr3_aa: CASPTIRGYGNQPQHF
cdr3_nt: TGTGCCAGCCCTACAATCCGGGGCTATGGCAATCAGCCCCAGCATTTT
d_call: NA
v_call: TRBV27
j_call: TRBJ1-5
clone_size: NA